This T cell receptor beta chain was found in a study of blood T cell repertoires in COVID-19. Germline CDR1 is LGHNA and CDR2 is YNFKEQ. The CDR3 covers 15 residues. J gave up 5 bases and V 2 bases, and 8 bases lay outside the gene matches. Repertoires were generated with immunoSEQ multiplex PCR, while TCRdb's copy carries only in-frame clones and drops some. This sample has 350,000 to 450,000 clones, with around 90% found just once. The sequencing sample was made of peripheral blood. The V call is TRBV4-2, the J call TRBJ2-5, with TRBD1 matching 7 bases. The origin of this receptor is a man in his forties with acute or convalescent COVID-19. The CDR3 region is CASSQSGTEVETQYF. DNA for the CDR3: TGTGCCAGCAGCCAATCCGGGACAGAAGTGGAGACCCAGTACTTC.